The source of this T cell receptor (beta chain) is a study of T-cell memory formation after mild COVID-19. Details on this clonotype: As yet, its antigen is unknown.

Germline trimming cut 6 bases from V and 1 base from J; bases unmatched to any gene: 8. This CDR3 comprises 16 residues. Germline V lookup: CDR1 MNHEY, CDR2 SVGEGT. Study-level points and caveats: CD4+ bias marked clones expanding day 15 to 37, unlike balanced contracting clones. Chiefly within CM and EM were the contracting CD4+ clones; CD8+ ones were within EMRA.

5'RACE primed at constant segments yielded TCR alpha and TCR beta cDNA libraries bearing sample barcodes and UMIs. Using its own MiXCR run on the 5' RACE reads, TCRdb lists one record per CDR3 protein. This sample has roughly 340,000 distinct CDR3 sequences, with around 15% found just once. The V gene is TRBV6-2 or TRBV6-3, the J gene TRBJ1-2; TRBD1 aligns across 10 bases. The specimen sequenced was PBMCs or a T cell subset sorted from them (not recorded which). This TCR was recovered from a young man who had mild COVID-19 (a few samples of this study predate the infection). Cell type and time point are not known. CDR3: CASSLGQGGINYGYTF. The CDR3 DNA reads TGTGCCAGCAGCCTTGGACAGGGGGGGATTAACTATGGCTACACCTTC.